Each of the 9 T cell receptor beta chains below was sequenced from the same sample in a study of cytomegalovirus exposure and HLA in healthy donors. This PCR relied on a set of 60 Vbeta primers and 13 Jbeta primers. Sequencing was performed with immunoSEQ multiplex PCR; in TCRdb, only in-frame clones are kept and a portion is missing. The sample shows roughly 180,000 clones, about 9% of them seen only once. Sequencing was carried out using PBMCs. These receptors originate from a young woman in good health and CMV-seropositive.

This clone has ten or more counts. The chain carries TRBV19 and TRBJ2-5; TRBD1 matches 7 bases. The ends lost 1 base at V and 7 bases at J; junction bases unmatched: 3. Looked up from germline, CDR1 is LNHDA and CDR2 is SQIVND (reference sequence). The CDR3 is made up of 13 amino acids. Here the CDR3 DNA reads TGTGCCAGTAGTATAGCGGGACAGTGGACCCAGTACTTC. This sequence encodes CASSIAGQWTQYF. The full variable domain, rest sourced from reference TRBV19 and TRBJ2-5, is DGGITQSPKYLFRKEGQNVTLSCEQNLNHDAMYWYRQDPGQGLRLIYYSQIVNDFQKGDIAEGYSVSREKKESFPLTVTSAQKNPTAFYLCASSIAGQWTQYFGPGTRLLVL.

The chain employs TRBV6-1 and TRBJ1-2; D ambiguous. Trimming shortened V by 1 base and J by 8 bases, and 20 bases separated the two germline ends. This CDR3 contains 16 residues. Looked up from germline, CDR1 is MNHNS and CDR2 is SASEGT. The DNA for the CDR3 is TGTGCCAGCAGTGAAGGGCCCTTCTCCCTCTCTGCCGGCTACACCTTC. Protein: CASSEGPFSLSAGYTF.

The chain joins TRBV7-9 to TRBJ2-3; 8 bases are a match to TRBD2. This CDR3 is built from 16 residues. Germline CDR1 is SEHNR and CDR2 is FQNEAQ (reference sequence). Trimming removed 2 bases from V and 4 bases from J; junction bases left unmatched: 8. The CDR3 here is CASSLFNLAGADTQYF. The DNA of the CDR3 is TGTGCCAGCAGCTTATTTAACCTAGCGGGCGCAGATACGCAGTATTTT.

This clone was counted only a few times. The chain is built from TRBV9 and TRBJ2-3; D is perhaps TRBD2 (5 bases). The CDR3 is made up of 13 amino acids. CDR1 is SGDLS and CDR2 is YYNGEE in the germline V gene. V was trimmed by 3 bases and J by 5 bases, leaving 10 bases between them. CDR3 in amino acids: CASSGRSGDTQYF. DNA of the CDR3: TGTGCCAGCAGCGGGAGAAGCGGAGATACGCAGTATTTT.

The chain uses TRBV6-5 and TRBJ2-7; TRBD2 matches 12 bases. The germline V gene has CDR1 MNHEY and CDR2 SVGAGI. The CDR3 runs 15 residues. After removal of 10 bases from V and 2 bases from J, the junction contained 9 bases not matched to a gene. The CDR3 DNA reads TGTGCCATTCGAAGACTAGCGGGAGCCACCTACGAGCAGTACTTC. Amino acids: CAIRRLAGATYEQYF.

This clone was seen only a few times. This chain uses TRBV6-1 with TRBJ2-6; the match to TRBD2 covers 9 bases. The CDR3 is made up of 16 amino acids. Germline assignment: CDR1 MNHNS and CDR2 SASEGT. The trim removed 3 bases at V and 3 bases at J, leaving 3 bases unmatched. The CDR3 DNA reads TGTGCCAGCAGTGATCGCGGGAGGGGTGGGGCCAACGTCCTGACTTTC. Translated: CASSDRGRGGANVLTF.

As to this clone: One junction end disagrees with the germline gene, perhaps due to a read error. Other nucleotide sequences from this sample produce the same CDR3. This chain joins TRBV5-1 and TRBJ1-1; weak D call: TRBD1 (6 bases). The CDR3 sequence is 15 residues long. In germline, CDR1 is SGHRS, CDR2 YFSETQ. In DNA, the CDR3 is TGCGCCAGTAGCTTCGAGACAGGTGGTTACACTGAAGCTTTCTTT. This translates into CASSFETGGYTEAFF. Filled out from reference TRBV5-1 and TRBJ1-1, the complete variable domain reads KAGVTQTPRYLIKTRGQQVTLSCSPISGHRSVSWYQQTPGQGLQFLFEYFSETQRNKGNFPGRFSGRQFSNSRSEMNVSTLELGDSALYLCASSFETGGYTEAFFGQGTRLTVV.

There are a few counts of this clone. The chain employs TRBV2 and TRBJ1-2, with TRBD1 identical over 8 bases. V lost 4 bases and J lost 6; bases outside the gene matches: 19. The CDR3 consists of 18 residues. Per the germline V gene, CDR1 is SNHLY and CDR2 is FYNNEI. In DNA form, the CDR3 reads TGTGCCAGCAGTGGGACAGGGAATTTGGAGATCGGCCCCAATGGCTACACCTTC. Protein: CASSGTGNLEIGPNGYTF.

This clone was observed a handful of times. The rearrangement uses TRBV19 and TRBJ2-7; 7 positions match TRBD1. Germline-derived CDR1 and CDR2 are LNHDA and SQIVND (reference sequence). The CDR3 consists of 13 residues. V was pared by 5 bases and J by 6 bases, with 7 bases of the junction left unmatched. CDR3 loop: CASSPGQSREQYF. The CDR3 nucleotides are TGTGCCAGTAGTCCGGGACAGTCTCGCGAGCAGTACTTC. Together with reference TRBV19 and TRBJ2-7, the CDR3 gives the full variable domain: DGGITQSPKYLFRKEGQNVTLSCEQNLNHDAMYWYRQDPGQGLRLIYYSQIVNDFQKGDIAEGYSVSREKKESFPLTVTSAQKNPTAFYLCASSPGQSREQYFGPGTRLTVT.